A single sample gave rise to the 12 T cell receptor beta chains below, sequenced in a study of T cell changes during pregnancy in multiple sclerosis. The assay was immunoSEQ multiplex PCR, and TCRdb's table has in-frame clones only and misses some. The sample records around 67,000 clones, almost 90% being singletons. Sequencing used peripheral blood, obtained after pregnancy. Every receptor here comes from a female donor in good health, enrolled as a control in a pregnancy study.

The chain combines TRBV6-1 with TRBJ1-1; perhaps TRBD1 as D (6 bases). Deletions cut 6 bases from V and 6 bases from J, with 14 bases between. The CDR3 has 13 amino acids. Germline assignment: CDR1 MNHNS and CDR2 SASEGT. CDR3 in amino acids: CASRRPRGSEAFF. The CDR3 nucleotides are TGTGCCAGCAGACGCCCCAGGGGCTCTGAAGCTTTCTTT.

This chain uses TRBV5-1 with TRBJ2-1; 11 nucleotides agree with TRBD2. Per the germline V gene, CDR1 is SGHRS and CDR2 is YFSETQ. This CDR3 is 18 amino acids long. The J segment lost 7 bases and the V segment lost 4 bases, leaving 16 bases of the junction unmatched. The chain's CDR3 is CASSGGTILAGGGNEQFF. The CDR3 nucleotides are TGCGCCAGCAGCGGGGGAACTATTCTAGCGGGAGGCGGAAATGAGCAGTTCTTC.

The V and J genes are TRBV9 and TRBJ2-2; D is perhaps TRBD1 (5 bases). Trimming cost V 6 bases and J 7 bases, with 13 bases left between them. CDR3 size: 13 residues. Germline V gene data show CDR1 as SGDLS and CDR2 as YYNGEE. CDR3 DNA: TGTGCCAGCAACTCAGGGTGGAGCGGGGAGCTGTTTTTT. The encoded protein is CASNSGWSGELFF.

CDR3 nucleotides: TGTGCCAGCAGCCAAGATTTACAGGTTGGCTATGGCTACACCTTC. It translates to CASSQDLQVGYGYTF. The V gene is TRBV14, the J gene TRBJ1-2, with TRBD1 as a possible D gene (5 bases). Germline CDR1 reads SGHDN; CDR2 reads FVKESK. V lost 0 bases and J lost 4, with 12 bases in between. The CDR3 sequence is 15 residues long.

The chain uses TRBV19 and TRBJ2-7; 14 nucleotides match TRBD2. Germline loops: CDR1 LNHDA, CDR2 SQIVND (reference sequence). The CDR3 is made up of 18 amino acids. Losses at the gene ends were 2 bases for V and 5 bases for J; bases not matched to a gene: 11. Here the CDR3 DNA reads TGTGCCAGTAGTATATTCGGGACTAGCGGGAGCAGGTTCAACGAGCAGTACTTC. It yields the protein CASSIFGTSGSRFNEQYF.

The chain employs TRBV11-3 and TRBJ2-5; 8 nucleotides align to TRBD2. The germline CDR1 and CDR2 sequences are SGHNT and YENEEA. J gave up 5 bases and V 5 bases, and 7 bases lay outside the gene matches. The CDR3 has 14 residues. Written as DNA, the CDR3 is TGTGCCAGCAGCCACGGACTAGCAGGGGAGACCCAGTACTTC. This sequence encodes CASSHGLAGETQYF. The full variable domain, completed using reference TRBV11-3 and TRBJ2-5, is EAGVVQSPRYKIIEKKQPVAFWCNPISGHNTLYWYLQNLGQGPELLIRYENEEAVDDSQLPKDRFSAERLKGVDSTLKIQPAELGDSAVYLCASSHGLAGETQYFGPGTRLLVL.

The chain has TRBV7-2 and TRBJ2-3; the D gene is possibly TRBD1 (5 bases). The germline CDR1 and CDR2 sequences are SGHTA and FQGNSA. The V and J ends lost 5 bases and 2 bases respectively, with 20 bases between them. This CDR3 region has 17 residues. CDR3 in amino acids: CASSPRWGGPFTDTQYF. For the CDR3, the DNA is TGTGCCAGCAGCCCCCGGTGGGGCGGTCCTTTCACAGATACGCAGTATTTT.

The chain recombines TRBV5-5 with TRBJ1-5; 7 nucleotides align to TRBD1. The V and J ends lost 0 bases and 0 bases, in that order; junction bases with no gene match: 6. The length of the CDR3 is 17 residues. The germline V gene encodes CDR1 SGHKS and CDR2 YYEKEE (reference sequence). CDR3 amino acids: CASSLEGTDISNQPQHF. CDR3 nucleotide sequence: TGTGCCAGCAGCTTGGAAGGGACAGATATTAGCAATCAGCCCCAGCATTTT.

This chain uses TRBV6-1 with TRBJ1-6, with 8 bases aligning to TRBD1. The CDR3 loop spans 15 amino acids. Germline CDR1 reads MNHNS; CDR2 reads SASEGT. V shed 3 bases, J shed 6 bases, and the junction held 4 bases outside the gene matches. The DNA of the CDR3 is TGTGCCAGCAGTGATTCAGGGGGCCTTAATTCACCCCTCCACTTT. It translates to CASSDSGGLNSPLHF.

This clone has only one observation. The chain combines TRBV4-2 with TRBJ1-1; TRBD1 matches 11 bases. There are 20 residues in the CDR3. Germline V gene data show CDR1 as LGHNA and CDR2 as YNFKEQ. V shed 7 bases and J 4 bases; nucleotides not matched to a gene: 23. The CDR3 sequence is CASTPPIPLNMGQGVTEAFF. In DNA, the CDR3 is TGTGCCAGCACCCCGCCAATTCCCCTAAACATGGGACAGGGGGTCACTGAAGCTTTCTTT.

The chain uses TRBV10-3 and TRBJ1-2; D not resolved. Germline V CDR1 and CDR2: ENHRY, SYGVKD. V lost 6 bases, J lost 4 bases, and 12 bases lay in between. This CDR3 is built from 13 residues. DNA of the CDR3: TGTGCCATCAGCCGTGAAGGGAGCTATGGCTACACCTTC. This translates into CAISREGSYGYTF.

The chain carries TRBV19 and TRBJ1-3; D is possibly TRBD1 (6 bases). CDR1 is LNHDA and CDR2 is SQIVND in the germline V gene (reference sequence). The CDR3 is made up of 14 amino acids. V was shortened by 10 bases and J by 0 bases, with 13 bases between the two germline ends. The CDR3 DNA sequence: TGTGCCACCCGACAGGCCCTCTCTGGAAACACCATATATTTT. Its protein is CATRQALSGNTIYF.